This entry is about one T cell receptor beta chain. The antigen remains unidentified. The data were taken from a study of cytomegalovirus exposure and HLA in healthy donors. The study's findings and limits: Through in vitro validation, three CMV-associated chains were shown to be specific for CMV antigens.

Deletions cut 1 base from V and 8 bases from J, with 12 bases between. The CDR3 extends over 15 amino acids. Looked up from germline, CDR1 is MNHNS and CDR2 is SASEGT. PCR involved 60 Vbeta and 13 Jbeta primers. The assay was immunoSEQ multiplex PCR, and TCRdb's table has in-frame clones only and misses some. The table shows about 89,000 clones, with 75% to 80% occurring only once. The TCR was taken from a man aged 25 to 40 in good health and CMV-seronegative. The V call is TRBV6-1, the J call TRBJ1-6; tentatively, D is TRBD1 (6 bases). Sequencing was performed on PBMCs. The CDR3 nucleotides are TGTGCCAGCAGTGAAGGTTGGACAGTGTATTCACCCCTCCACTTT. As protein: CASSEGWTVYSPLHF.